These 28 T cell receptor beta chains came from one sample sequenced in a study of T cell repertoires in cytomegalovirus infection. TCRdb reprocessed the reads via MiXCR and lists one record per CDR3 protein. Among 700,000 to 850,000 distinct CDR3 sequences, roughly 33% were seen once, and the ten largest hold around an eighth. For these TCRs, the target antigens are not known. Sequenced here: cultured CD8+ T cells from PBMCs, sampled from culture after CMV antigen stimulation. These TCRs come from a human donor in good health (CMV status not recorded). Some clones in this sample may be carry-over from other donors' samples.

The table lists this clonotype with a few counts. The chain employs TRBV6-1 and TRBJ2-7; D may be TRBD1 (7 bases). This CDR3 comprises 14 residues. Germline CDR1 reads MNHNS; CDR2 reads SASEGT. V was clipped by 4 bases and J by 1 base, with 11 bases between them. The CDR3 bases are TGTGCCAGCAGTGTGCGGGACAGATCCTACGAGCAGTACTTC. Amino acids: CASSVRDRSYEQYF.

The chain is built from TRBV28 and TRBJ2-1; 10 bases fit TRBD1. The V and J ends lost 3 bases and 6 bases, in that order; junction bases with no gene match: 5. Per the germline V gene, CDR1 is MDHEN and CDR2 is SYDVKM. This CDR3 is built from 15 residues. This chain's CDR3 is CASSFMRTGGNEQFF. In DNA form, the CDR3 reads TGTGCCAGCAGTTTTATGAGGACAGGGGGCAATGAGCAGTTCTTC.

The sample holds many counts of this clonotype. V gene TRBV12-5 combines with J gene TRBJ1-1; the D gene is possibly TRBD1 (5 bases). Trimming removed 4 bases at V and 5 bases at J, with 11 bases between. The CDR3 has 13 residues. Germline-derived CDR1 and CDR2 are LGHNT and FRNRAP. The CDR3 sequence is CASGWPGLTEAFF. CDR3 DNA: TGTGCTAGTGGTTGGCCGGGACTGACTGAAGCTTTCTTT.

This clonotype was observed at least ten times. This chain joins TRBV7-9 and TRBJ2-4; the D is unclear. V lost 5 bases, J lost 4 bases, and 15 bases lay in between. In germline, CDR1 is SEHNR, CDR2 FQNEAQ (reference sequence). The CDR3 covers 15 residues. DNA for the CDR3: TGTGCCAGCAGCCGATCGGACGGGTTTAAAAACATTCAGTACTTC. Translated: CASSRSDGFKNIQYF.

This clonotype was seen at least ten times. The chain joins TRBV7-2 to TRBJ2-1, with a tentative D call TRBD2 (5 bases). The V gene lost 11 bases and the J gene lost 6 bases, with 17 bases spanning the gap. Germline CDR1 and CDR2: SGHTA and FQGNSA. This CDR3 comprises 13 residues. The CDR3 DNA reads as TGTGCCTCCAGCTTGGGAGACCGCAATGAGCAGTTCTTC. Protein sequence: CASSLGDRNEQFF. The whole variable domain, remainder taken from reference TRBV7-2 and TRBJ2-1, is GAGVSQSPSNKVTEKGKDVELRCDPISGHTALYWYRQSLGQGLEFLIYFQGNSAPDKSGLPSDRFSAERTGGSVSTLTIQRTQQEDSAVYLCASSLGDRNEQFFGPGTRLTVL.

The rearrangement uses TRBV6-1 and TRBJ1-5; no definite D call. The germline CDR1 and CDR2 sequences are MNHNS and SASEGT. V was shortened by 1 base and J by 5 bases, with 12 bases between the two germline ends. This CDR3 is 15 amino acids long. CDR3 residues: CASSEGSEYYQPQHF. CDR3 in DNA: TGTGCCAGCAGTGAAGGGTCGGAGTATTATCAGCCCCAGCATTTT.

V and J are TRBV12-3 or TRBV12-4 and TRBJ2-3; 9 bases are a match to TRBD1. The CDR3 spans 17 residues. J was trimmed by 6 bases and V by 4 bases; bases with no gene match: 14. The CDR3 spells CASSSDGDRVLGDTQYF. For the CDR3, the DNA is TGTGCCAGCAGTTCCGACGGGGACAGGGTTTTAGGGGATACGCAGTATTTT.

This clonotype has just a few counts. The chain is built from TRBV7-9 and TRBJ1-4; D not certain. The V end lost 5 bases, the J end lost 4 bases, and 8 bases lay between the germline ends. Looked up from germline, CDR1 is SEHNR and CDR2 is FQNEAQ (reference sequence). The CDR3 is 13 residues long. The CDR3 reads CASSPRDNEKLFF. The CDR3 DNA sequence: TGTGCCAGCAGCCCCCGGGATAATGAAAAACTGTTTTTT.

The chain employs TRBV12-3 or TRBV12-4 and TRBJ2-1; tentatively, D is TRBD1 or TRBD2 (6 bases each). The CDR3 is 18 residues long. Trimming cost V 4 bases and J 6 bases, with 25 bases left between them. The CDR3 protein is CASSSHGGERVGANEQFF. The CDR3, as DNA: TGTGCCAGCAGTTCCCATGGCGGGGAAAGGGTGGGGGCCAATGAGCAGTTCTTC.

The chain combines TRBV12-3 or TRBV12-4 with TRBJ2-2, with D hard to call. The CDR3 is 12 residues long. V was clipped by 7 bases and J by 8 bases, with 11 bases between them. The CDR3 DNA is TGTGCCAGCATAACAGCCGAGGGGGAGCTGTTTTTT. Translated, it gives CASITAEGELFF.

In regard to this clonotype: This may come from a read error, since a much larger clone is one base off. This chain uses TRBV7-2 with TRBJ2-6, with D unclear. CDR1 and CDR2 (germline): SGHTA, FQGNSA. CDR3 length: 16 amino acids. V lost 0 bases and J 3 bases, leaving 9 bases between the germline ends. The chain's CDR3 is CTSSLADSNGANVLTF. In DNA form, the CDR3 reads TGTACCAGCAGCTTAGCAGACTCTAATGGGGCCAACGTCCTGACTTTC. Complete variable domain (other parts from reference TRBV7-2 and TRBJ2-6): GAGVSQSPSNKVTEKGKDVELRCDPISGHTALYWYRQSLGQGLEFLIYFQGNSAPDKSGLPSDRFSAERTGGSVSTLTIQRTQQEDSAVYLCTSSLADSNGANVLTFGAGSRLTVL.

The table lists this clonotype with a few counts. The chain carries TRBV12-3 or TRBV12-4 and TRBJ2-5; 10 positions agree with TRBD2. The CDR3 has 17 residues. V gave up 8 bases and J gave up 1 base; unmatched junction bases: 13. The DNA for the CDR3 is TGTGCCAGCGCCCGTAGGGCTAGCGGGGGTTTCCAAGAGACCCAGTACTTC. It yields the protein CASARRASGGFQETQYF.

For this clonotype: A read error may explain this, as a much larger clone is one base away. The CDR3 bases are TGTGCCAGCAGCAAACAGGCGAACATTTTCTATGGCTACACCTTC. Residues: CASSKQANIFYGYTF. This sequence joins TRBV7-6 and TRBJ1-2, with D tentatively TRBD1 (5 bases). Trimming left V 5 bases short and J 4 bases short, with 17 bases between. The CDR3 is 15 amino acids. Germline CDR1 and CDR2: SGHVS and FNYEAQ.

The V and J genes are TRBV7-9 and TRBJ1-1; no reliable D call. With 0 bases removed from V and 0 bases from J, the gap between germline ends came to 11 bases. The CDR3 has 16 amino acids. Germline-derived CDR1 and CDR2 are SEHNR and FQNEAQ (reference sequence). CDR3: CASSLAPGQLNTEAFF. The CDR3 DNA sequence: TGTGCCAGCAGCTTAGCCCCCGGTCAGCTGAACACTGAAGCTTTCTTT.

The chain has TRBV27 and TRBJ1-5; perhaps TRBD1 as D (5 bases). The CDR3 runs to 16 residues. The germline CDR1 and CDR2 sequences are MNHEY and SMNVEV (reference sequence). The V end lost 5 bases, the J end lost 4 bases, and 18 bases lay between the germline ends. CDR3 bases: TGTGCCAGCAGTCAGGGACTTCCCGGGGGAAATCAGCCCCAGCATTTT. Translating gives CASSQGLPGGNQPQHF.

This clonotype was seen ten or more times. J is TRBJ1-4 and V is TRBV7-8; no firm D call. The germline gives CDR1 SGHVS, CDR2 FQNEAQ. The CDR3 covers 16 residues. V was shortened by 8 bases and J by 1 base, with 17 bases between the two germline ends. CDR3 sequence: CASGSKLARTNEKLFF. As DNA, the CDR3 is TGTGCCAGCGGGTCGAAACTGGCAAGAACTAATGAAAAACTGTTTTTT.

The chain employs TRBV4-3 and TRBJ1-6, with D unclear. The CDR3 totals 14 residues. Trimming took off 4 bases at V and 7 bases at J, with 11 bases between the two ends. From germline, CDR1 is LGHNA and CDR2 YSLEER. CDR3: CASSLLVRNSPLHF. The CDR3, as DNA: TGCGCCAGCAGCCTACTAGTCCGGAATTCACCCCTCCACTTT.

A few counts support this clonotype. The rearrangement joins TRBV6-2 or TRBV6-3 to TRBJ1-1, with D perhaps TRBD1 (5 bases). V lost 4 bases and J lost 1, with 25 bases in between. Germline V gene sequence: CDR1 MNHEY, CDR2 SVGEGT. The CDR3 spans 19 residues. The chain's CDR3 is CASSSLPGGHRRTNTEAFF. The CDR3, as DNA: TGTGCCAGCAGTTCCCTACCCGGAGGACACCGAAGGACGAACACTGAAGCTTTCTTT.

The CDR3 region has the DNA TGTGCCAGCAGTATAGGGGGCGGAAACACCATATATTTT. Translated, it gives CASSIGGGNTIYF. The chain links TRBV27 to TRBJ1-3; 7 bases are shared with TRBD1. V dropped 5 bases and J dropped 4; count of bases not matched to a gene: 2. The CDR3 has 13 residues. Germline V gene lookup returns CDR1 MNHEY and CDR2 SMNVEV (reference sequence).

There are a few counts of this clonotype. The chain links TRBV6-1 to TRBJ2-1, with D tentatively TRBD1 (6 bases). In germline, CDR1 is MNHNS, CDR2 SASEGT. This CDR3 region has 16 residues. V dropped 5 bases and J dropped 1 base, with 15 bases sitting between them. The CDR3 sequence is CASSPWTVDSYNEQFF. CDR3 DNA: TGTGCCAGCAGTCCTTGGACAGTTGATTCCTACAATGAGCAGTTCTTC.

The chain is built from TRBV6-6 and TRBJ2-7; 12 positions match TRBD1. The CDR3 length is 14 residues. Germline assignment: CDR1 MNHNY and CDR2 SVGAGI (reference sequence). J lost 6 bases, V lost 7 bases, and 7 bases had no gene match. In DNA form, the CDR3 reads TGTGCCAGCACCCGGGACAGGGGGCGAAGCGAGCAGTACTTC. This translates into CASTRDRGRSEQYF.

This clonotype was seen only a few times. At one boundary the junction diverges from the germline segment, which might be a read error. The J gene is TRBJ2-1, the V gene TRBV4-1; D might be TRBD2 (5 bases). The CDR3 extends over 15 amino acids. Germline V gene sequence: CDR1 MGHRA, CDR2 YSYEKL. This CDR3 reads CASRQDSGNYNEQFF. The CDR3 bases are TGCGCCAGCAGACAAGATTCGGGGAACTACAATGAGCAGTTCTTC.

This chain's CDR3 is CASSLLGQIINEQFF. The CDR3 DNA is TGTGCCAGCAGCTTACTGGGACAGATTATCAATGAGCAGTTCTTC. The chain has TRBV7-6 and TRBJ2-1, with 7 positions matching TRBD1. V was pared by 2 bases and J by 6 bases, with 7 bases of the junction left unmatched. Germline values: CDR1 SGHVS, CDR2 FNYEAQ. This CDR3 is 15 amino acids long.

The chain couples TRBV12-3 or TRBV12-4 to TRBJ2-1; D is perhaps TRBD2 (6 bases). V was cut by 10 bases and J by 8 bases, with 24 bases left in between. This CDR3 spans 15 amino acids. In nucleotides, the CDR3 is TGTGCCACCACATACTATGGGGGGACGAAGGATGAGCAGTTCTTC. Translation gives CATTYYGGTKDEQFF.

This chain links TRBV6-1 with TRBJ2-7, with TRBD2 as a possible D gene (5 bases). The germline CDR1 and CDR2 sequences are MNHNS and SASEGT. Trimming took off 10 bases at V and 5 bases at J, with 24 bases between the two ends. CDR3 length: 15 amino acids. This CDR3 is CATSPRAGFLHEQYF. DNA of the CDR3: TGTGCCACCTCGCCCCGTGCGGGTTTCCTCCACGAGCAGTACTTC.

The CDR3 spells CASSLYGTGGLETQYF. The CDR3 DNA reads TGTGCCAGCAGCTTATACGGGACAGGGGGCCTAGAGACCCAGTACTTC. The J gene is TRBJ2-5, the V gene TRBV7-2; 12 bases fit TRBD1. The CDR3 totals 16 residues. V was pared by 2 bases and J by 4 bases, with 5 bases of the junction left unmatched. Germline V gene lookup returns CDR1 SGHTA and CDR2 FQGNSA.

This clonotype was counted ten times or more. This chain connects TRBV7-2 to TRBJ1-2; 7 nucleotides agree with TRBD1. Trimming removed 2 bases from V and 6 bases from J; junction bases left unmatched: 6. CDR3 length equals 14 residues. CDR1 is SGHTA, CDR2 FQGNSA, per germline. The CDR3 region has the DNA TGTGCCAGCAGCTTAACAGGGGATATCAATGGCTACACCTTC. Translating it yields CASSLTGDINGYTF.

This clonotype occurred a few times. The rearrangement uses TRBV6-5 and TRBJ2-2; TRBD1 matches 8 bases. The CDR3 spans 18 residues. With 5 bases clipped from V and 0 bases from J, the junction kept 11 bases outside the gene matches. Per germline, CDR1 MNHEY and CDR2 SVGAGI. DNA for the CDR3: TGTGCCAGCAGTCCAGCTCAACAGGGGGACGCGAACACCGGGGAGCTGTTTTTT. Translated, it gives CASSPAQQGDANTGELFF.